What follows are 11 T cell receptor beta chains derived from one specimen sequenced in a study of T cell responses to AZD1222 COVID-19 vaccine. TCRdb keeps only in-frame clones here, not all; method: immunoSEQ multiplex PCR. The table shows around 170,000 clones, with more than 75% occurring only once. The sequencing used peripheral blood, collected on day 0 of AZD1222 vaccination. Receptor source: an adult in good health.

The V gene is TRBV3-1 (or the pseudogene TRBV3-2), the J gene TRBJ2-7; 10 positions agree with TRBD1. This CDR3 comprises 19 residues. Germline lookup yields CDR1 LGHDT and CDR2 YNNKEL (reference sequence). J gave up 2 bases and V 4 bases, and 17 bases lay outside the gene matches. The CDR3, as DNA: TGTGCCAGCAGCCGTGGACAGGGGGAGCTAGCCACCGACACCTACGAGCAGTACTTC. Translation: CASSRGQGELATDTYEQYF.

The J gene is TRBJ2-7, the V gene TRBV9; no definite D call. The germline CDR1 and CDR2 sequences are SGDLS and YYNGEE. The CDR3 loop spans 14 amino acids. Deletions cut 0 bases from V and 0 bases from J, with 7 bases between. CDR3 residues: CASSVEGVSYEQYF. CDR3 DNA sequence: TGTGCCAGCAGCGTAGAAGGTGTCTCCTACGAGCAGTACTTC.

The genes are TRBV6-5 and TRBJ2-7, with 8 bases matching TRBD2. CDR1 and CDR2 from the germline V gene are MNHEY and SVGAGI. This CDR3 is 13 amino acids long. The junction had 2 bases not matched to a gene; V was cut back by 4 bases and J by 3 bases. The CDR3 protein is CASSWSGSYEQYF. In DNA, the CDR3 is TGTGCCAGCAGTTGGAGCGGGAGCTACGAGCAGTACTTC.

The chain joins TRBV7-8 to TRBJ2-2; 12 bases fit TRBD1. The length of the CDR3 is 21 residues. In germline, CDR1 is SGHVS, CDR2 FQNEAQ. The V gene end was trimmed by 5 bases and the J gene end by 4 bases; junction bases not matched to a gene: 20. The CDR3 coding sequence is TGTGCCAGCAGCCGTATTCCCCAACCGGGACAGGGGGCATTGGGCACCGGGGAGCTGTTTTTT. Amino acids: CASSRIPQPGQGALGTGELFF. Together with reference TRBV7-8 and TRBJ2-2, the CDR3 gives the full variable domain: GAGVSQSPRYKVAKRGQDVALRCDPISGHVSLFWYQQALGQGPEFLTYFQNEAQLDKSGLPSDRFFAERPEGSVSTLKIQRTQQEDSAVYLCASSRIPQPGQGALGTGELFFGEGSRLTVL.

The rearrangement joins TRBV7-9 to TRBJ1-1; D ambiguous. Germline V lookup: CDR1 SEHNR, CDR2 FQNEAQ (reference sequence). The CDR3 is 15 amino acids. V was shortened by 5 bases and J by 1 base, with 14 bases between the two germline ends. The CDR3 DNA follows: TGTGCCAGCAGCCCAGTGGGTCAGCGGAACACTGAAGCTTTCTTT. Translation gives CASSPVGQRNTEAFF.

This clone was counted once. The CDR3 DNA is TGCGCCAGCAGCTTGCAGAGGACCTACGAGCAGTACTTC. Protein sequence: CASSLQRTYEQYF. The V gene is TRBV5-1, the J gene TRBJ2-7; D gene unclear. CDR3 length: 13 residues. Trimming took off 1 base at V and 2 bases at J, with 7 bases between the two ends. Per germline, CDR1 SGHRS and CDR2 YFSETQ.

The rearrangement links TRBV7-9 to TRBJ2-2; 7 nucleotides agree with TRBD1. The CDR3 is made up of 15 amino acids. Germline V gene data show CDR1 as SEHNR and CDR2 as FQNEAQ (reference sequence). Unmatched junction bases numbered 9, after V lost 8 bases and J lost 3 bases. In DNA, the CDR3 is TGTGCCAGCTGGGGACAGCCTATCCACACCGGGGAGCTGTTTTTT. It is translated as CASWGQPIHTGELFF.

This chain uses TRBV5-1 with TRBJ1-2, with 8 positions matching TRBD1. Germline-derived CDR1 and CDR2 are SGHRS and YFSETQ. Losses at the gene ends were 4 bases for V and 3 bases for J; bases not matched to a gene: 5. The CDR3 is 14 residues long. Written as DNA, the CDR3 is TGCGCCAGCAGCACCCCGACAGGGGACTATGGCTACACCTTC. Protein sequence: CASSTPTGDYGYTF.

CDR3 DNA: TGTGCCAGCAGCCCCATGGCAGGGGGCGCGAGATACACTGAAGCTTTCTTT. Translated: CASSPMAGGARYTEAFF. The chain employs TRBV7-8 and TRBJ1-1; the match to TRBD1 covers 8 bases. The CDR3 sequence is 17 residues long. Unmatched junction bases numbered 14, after V lost 5 bases and J lost 3 bases. The V gene's germline CDR1 is SGHVS and CDR2 FQNEAQ. The variable domain in full, completed from reference TRBV7-8 and TRBJ1-1, reads GAGVSQSPRYKVAKRGQDVALRCDPISGHVSLFWYQQALGQGPEFLTYFQNEAQLDKSGLPSDRFFAERPEGSVSTLKIQRTQQEDSAVYLCASSPMAGGARYTEAFFGQGTRLTVV.

The chain is built from TRBV29-1 and TRBJ1-2, with D uncertain. CDR1 SQVTM and CDR2 ANQGSEA come from the germline V gene. The germline V and J ends were trimmed by 1 base and 8 bases, with 11 bases remaining between them. CDR3 size: 12 residues. In DNA form, the CDR3 reads TGCAGCGTTGAAGGAGGGAGGAAGGGCTACACCTTC. Protein: CSVEGGRKGYTF.

V usage is TRBV14 and J usage is TRBJ1-2; tentative D call: TRBD1 (5 bases). The germline gives CDR1 SGHDN, CDR2 FVKESK. V was clipped by 4 bases and J by 4 bases, with 10 bases between them. The CDR3 has 13 residues. The CDR3 loop reads CASSLDTVYGYTF. The CDR3, as DNA: TGTGCCAGCAGCCTGGACACGGTCTATGGCTACACCTTC.